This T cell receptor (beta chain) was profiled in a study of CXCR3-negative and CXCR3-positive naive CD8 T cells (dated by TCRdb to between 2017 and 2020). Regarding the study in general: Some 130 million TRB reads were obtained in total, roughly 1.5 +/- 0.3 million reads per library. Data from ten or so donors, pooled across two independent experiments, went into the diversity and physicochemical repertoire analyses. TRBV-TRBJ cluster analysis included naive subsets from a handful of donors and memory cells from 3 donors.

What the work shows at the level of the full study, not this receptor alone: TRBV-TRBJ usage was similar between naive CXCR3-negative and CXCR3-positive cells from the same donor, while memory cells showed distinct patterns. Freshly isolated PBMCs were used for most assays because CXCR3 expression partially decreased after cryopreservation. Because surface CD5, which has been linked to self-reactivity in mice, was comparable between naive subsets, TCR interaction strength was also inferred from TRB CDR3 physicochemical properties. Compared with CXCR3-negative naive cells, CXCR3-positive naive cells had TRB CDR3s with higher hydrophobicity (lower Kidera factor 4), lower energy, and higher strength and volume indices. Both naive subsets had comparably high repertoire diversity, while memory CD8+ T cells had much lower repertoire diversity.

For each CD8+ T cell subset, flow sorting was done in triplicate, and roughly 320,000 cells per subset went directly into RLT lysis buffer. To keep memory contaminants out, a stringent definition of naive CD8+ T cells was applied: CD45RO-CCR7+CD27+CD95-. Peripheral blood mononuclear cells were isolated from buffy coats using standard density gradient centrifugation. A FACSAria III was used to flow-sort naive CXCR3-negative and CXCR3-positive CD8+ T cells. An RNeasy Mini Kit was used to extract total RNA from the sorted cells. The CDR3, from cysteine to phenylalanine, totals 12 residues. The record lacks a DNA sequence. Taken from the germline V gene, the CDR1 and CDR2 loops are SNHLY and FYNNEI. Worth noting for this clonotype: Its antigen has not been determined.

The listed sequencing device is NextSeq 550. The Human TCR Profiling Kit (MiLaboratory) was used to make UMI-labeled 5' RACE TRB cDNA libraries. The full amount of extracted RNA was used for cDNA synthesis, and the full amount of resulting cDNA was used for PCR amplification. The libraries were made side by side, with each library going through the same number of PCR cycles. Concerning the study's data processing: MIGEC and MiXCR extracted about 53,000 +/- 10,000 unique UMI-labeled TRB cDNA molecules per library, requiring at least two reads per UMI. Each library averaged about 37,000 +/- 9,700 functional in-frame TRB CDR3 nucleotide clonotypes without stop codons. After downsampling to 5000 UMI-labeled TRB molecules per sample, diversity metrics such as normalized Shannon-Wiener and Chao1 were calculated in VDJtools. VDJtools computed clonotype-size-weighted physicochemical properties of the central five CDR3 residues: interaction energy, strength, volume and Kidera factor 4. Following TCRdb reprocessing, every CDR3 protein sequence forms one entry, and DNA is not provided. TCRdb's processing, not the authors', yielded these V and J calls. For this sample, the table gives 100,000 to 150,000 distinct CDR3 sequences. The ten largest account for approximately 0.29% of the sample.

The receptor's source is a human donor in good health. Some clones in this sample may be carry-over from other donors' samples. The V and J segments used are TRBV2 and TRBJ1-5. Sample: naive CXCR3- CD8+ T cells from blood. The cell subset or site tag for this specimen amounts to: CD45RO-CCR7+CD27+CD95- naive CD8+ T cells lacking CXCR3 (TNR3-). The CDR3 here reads CASSQVNQPQHF.